One and the same sample provided the 5 T cell receptor beta chains below, sequenced in a study of T-cell reconstitution after alpha-beta-depleted transplantation in children. During its preparation, the TCRbeta library received unique molecular identifiers. TCRdb re-derived calls from the PCR reads in MiXCR, one entry per CDR3 protein. This sample has some 300,000 distinct CDR3 sequences, with about 9.5% found just once. Sequencing used PBMCs, obtained before TCRalphabeta/CD19-depleted stem cell transplant. Every receptor here comes from a boy less than two years old with acute myeloid leukemia, due to receive a stem cell transplant.

The sample holds many counts of this clonotype. This chain links TRBV5-1 with TRBJ2-1, with 9 bases that match TRBD1. The junction had 9 bases not matched to a gene; V was cut back by 2 bases and J by 3 bases. This CDR3 is 17 amino acids long. The germline gives CDR1 SGHRS, CDR2 YFSETQ. CDR3 nucleotide sequence: TGCGCCAGCAGCTTACGCCCCTCGGGACAGGGCTACAATGAGCAGTTCTTC. Encoded protein: CASSLRPSGQGYNEQFF.

This clonotype has just one count. This sequence may be a read error, since a much larger clone differs from it by one base. The chain links TRBV7-9 to TRBJ2-7; 7 nucleotides line up with TRBD1. In germline, CDR1 is SEHNR, CDR2 FQNEAQ (reference sequence). CDR3 length: 13 residues. Here the CDR3 reads CASSRGQSYDQYF. The CDR3, as DNA: TGTGCCAGCAGCCGGGGACAGTCCTACGACCAGTACTTC.

This clonotype was counted many times. The rearrangement uses TRBV19 and TRBJ2-3; tentative D call: TRBD1 (6 bases). The CDR3 sequence is 13 residues long. The germline V gene has CDR1 LNHDA and CDR2 SQIVND (reference sequence). Trimming stripped 5 bases from V and 4 bases from J, with 10 bases between. CDR3 residues: CASSVDSSDTQYF. CDR3 sequence (DNA): TGTGCCAGTAGTGTGGACAGTTCAGATACGCAGTATTTT.

At least ten counts were recorded for this clonotype. The chain links TRBV25-1 to TRBJ2-3; D is uncertain. This CDR3 has 16 amino acids. The V gene's germline CDR1 is MGHDK and CDR2 SYGVNS. V lost 3 bases to trimming and J lost 0 bases, with 13 bases between them. The DNA for the CDR3 is TGTGCCAGCAGTGATCCCCGAGAGGCTAGCACAGATACGCAGTATTTT. Its translation is CASSDPREASTDTQYF.

In this sample, this clonotype turned up many times. This sequence joins TRBV5-1 and TRBJ2-2, with a weak D call TRBD2 (6 bases). This CDR3 is built from 14 residues. With 5 bases removed from V and 4 bases from J, the gap between germline ends came to 12 bases. CDR1 is SGHRS, CDR2 YFSETQ, per germline. The CDR3 DNA follows: TGCGCCAGCAGACTAGCCTGGGGCACCGGGGAGCTGTTTTTT. Translation gives CASRLAWGTGELFF.